The entry that follows covers one T cell receptor delta chain sequence. As yet, its antigen is unknown. In germline, CDR1 is TSWWSYY, CDR2 QGS. The CDR3 runs 18 residues. V lost 4 bases and J 4 bases, leaving 22 bases between the germline ends. The template was reverse-transcribed extracted RNA. Pooled V-gene forward primers with one constant-region reverse primer generated the CDR3 amplicons by multiplex PCR. TCRdb fed the multiplex PCR reads to CATT. The sample holds about 55,000 delta-chain clones, about 16% seen once. This record belongs to a study of Vδ1+ human thymocytes. General study findings and limits: Approximately 20% of thymic delta-chain sequences were Vdelta2, with few Vdelta3, unlike blood Vdelta1+ controls. In the thymus, TRG and TRD repertoires looked highly polyclonal with Gaussian CDR3 lengths.

Sequencing was carried out using Vdelta1+ gamma-delta thymocytes from the thymus. As for subset: FACS-sorted CD3+ TCRalphabeta- TCRVdelta1+ TCRVdelta2- thymocytes. The TCR was taken from a boy under two years old who had congenital heart surgery. V is TRDV1 and J is TRDJ2, with D perhaps TRDD2 (6 bases). The CDR3 nucleotides are TGTGCTCTTGGGGTCCGGCCTTCCCTCCATCTGGAGACAGCACAACTCTTCTTT. The encoded protein is CALGVRPSLHLETAQLFF.